This T cell receptor (beta chain) was found in a study of cytomegalovirus exposure and HLA in healthy donors. Broader study findings: According to a later analysis, TCR clusters from the first cohort tended to co-occur in the 120 or so validation repertoires. The study recorded 150 to 200 TCR beta chains that were cytomegalovirus-associated.

Repertoires were generated with immunoSEQ multiplex PCR, while TCRdb's copy carries only in-frame clones and drops some. Of under 400,000 clones in the sample, 75% to 90% were seen once. About this clone: Its specificity is not known.

The clonotype was recovered from a woman between 18 and 29 years old in good health and CMV-seronegative. Material for sequencing was PBMCs.

CDR3 DNA sequence: TGCGCCAGCAGTCTTAGTACAGGGGATGCCGAGCAGTACTTC. It encodes CASSLSTGDAEQYF. The chain is built from TRBV10-1 and TRBJ2-7, with 7 bases that match TRBD1. The CDR3 extends over 14 amino acids. The germline gives CDR1 WNHNN, CDR2 SYGVQD (reference sequence). V lost 5 bases and J lost 6; bases outside the gene matches: 10.